This T cell receptor (beta chain) was documented in a study of CD8 T cells in ankylosing spondylitis. This clonotype appeared many times. Antigen specificity is unknown. Between the trimmed V and J ends, which lost 3 bases and 1 base, there was a span of 7 bases. Per germline, CDR1 SGHKS and CDR2 YYEKEE (reference sequence). This CDR3 has 13 residues. Using its own MiXCR run on the 5' RACE reads, TCRdb lists one record per CDR3 protein. This repertoire shows approximately 140,000 distinct CDR3 sequences, around 9.3% found once; its top ten account for 2.5% to 3.5%. Study-wide results and limits: Clones linked to disease were reported to show significant enrichment in matched ankylosing spondylitis synovial fluid. Some of the motif variants had earlier been found in reactive arthritis patients' fluid and blood.

The chain employs TRBV5-5 and TRBJ1-1; no clear D. This TCR was sampled from a male donor with ankylosing spondylitis or in good health (not recorded which). The sample consisted of blood, either unsorted or a sorted T cell fraction (not recorded which). CDR3 sequence reads: CASSSNANTEAFF. CDR3 coding DNA: TGTGCCAGCAGCTCGAACGCGAACACTGAAGCTTTCTTT.